This T cell receptor (beta chain) derives from a study of T cell responses to AZD1222 COVID-19 vaccine. Using immunoSEQ multiplex PCR, the repertoire was profiled, and TCRdb retains in-frame clones only, with some absent. Of 150,000 to 200,000 clones listed, about 89% are singletons. This CDR3 has 12 amino acids. Germline assignment: CDR1 SGHDN and CDR2 FVKESK. With 4 bases clipped from V and 5 bases from J, the junction kept 1 base outside the gene matches. Comments on this clone: What it binds is unknown.

The study's findings and limits: None of the repertoires were sampled until the peak T cell response had passed. Reportedly, nearly half the spike-specific TCRs target unmutated variant regions.

The sample was peripheral blood, taken on day 0 of MenACWY control vaccination. V and J are TRBV14 and TRBJ1-1, with 7 bases that match TRBD1. The receptor comes from an adult in good health. The CDR3 bases are TGTGCCAGCAGCCTACAGGGGACTGAAGCTTTCTTT. Protein sequence: CASSLQGTEAFF.